The 9 T cell receptor beta chains presented below share a single source sample, sequenced in a study of CD8+CD57+ T cells in acquired aplastic anemia (dated by TCRdb to the late 2010s). The sample was run on an Illumina HiSeq 2000. Genomic DNA served as template for TCR beta VDJ combination and CDR3 sequence profiling. TCRdb reprocessed the public reads (quality trimming at Q25 with fastp, clone calling with MiXCR) and kept in-frame beta chains. Each CDR3 protein gets just one entry, which takes the most common genes and DNA from the rows behind it. The sample records 300,000 or so distinct CDR3 sequences, roughly 50% of which are singletons. 6.5% to 10% of the sample rests with the top ten. The sequenced sample was sorted CD4+, CD8+, or CD8+CD57+ T cells (not recorded which) from PBMCs. The source of these receptors is a human donor with severe aplastic anemia or a healthy control (not recorded which).

V is TRBV10-2 and J is TRBJ1-1, with D unclear. Trimming removed 7 bases from V and 1 base from J, with 13 bases in between. The germline V gene encodes CDR1 WSHSY and CDR2 SAAADI. The CDR3 covers 14 residues. CDR3 sequence (DNA): TGCGCCAGCACCCCTCAGGCGGAGAACACTGAAGCTTTCTTT. This gives the protein CASTPQAENTEAFF.

The chain employs TRBV7-2 and TRBJ2-7; 10 positions match TRBD1. The trim removed 3 bases at V and 1 base at J, leaving 3 bases unmatched. In germline, CDR1 is SGHTA, CDR2 FQGNSA. The CDR3 spans 15 residues. This chain's CDR3 is CASSFRDRGSYEQYF. CDR3 DNA sequence: TGTGCCAGCAGCTTCCGGGACAGGGGATCCTACGAGCAGTACTTC.

This clonotype was picked up many times. V and J are TRBV7-9 and TRBJ2-5; D is possibly TRBD2 (5 bases). This CDR3 has 14 amino acids. V lost 1 base to trimming and J lost 1 base, with 7 bases between them. Germline V gene data show CDR1 as SEHNR and CDR2 as FQNEAQ (reference sequence). The CDR3, as DNA: TGTGCCAGCAGCTTAGGAGGGATCCAAGAGACCCAGTACTTC. Encoded protein: CASSLGGIQETQYF. Supplemented by reference TRBV7-9 and TRBJ2-5, the full variable domain reads DTGVSQNPRHKITKRGQNVTFRCDPISEHNRLYWYRQTLGQGPEFLTYFQNEAQLEKSRLLSDRFSAERPKGSFSTLEIQRTEQGDSAMYLCASSLGGIQETQYFGPGTRLLVL.

The table lists this clonotype with many counts. At one end, the junction sequence differs from germline, possibly due to a read error. This sequence joins TRBV5-5 and TRBJ1-1, with D uncertain. The CDR3 length is 13 residues. Germline lookup yields CDR1 SGHKS and CDR2 YYEKEE (reference sequence). In DNA form, the CDR3 reads TGCGCCAGCAGCTTGGCGGGAAGCACTGAAGCTTTCTTT. Protein sequence: CASSLAGSTEAFF.

Many counts were recorded for this clonotype. This sequence joins TRBV7-9 and TRBJ1-2; D gene unclear. This CDR3 is 15 amino acids long. V dropped 5 bases and J dropped 5 bases, with 18 bases sitting between them. CDR1 is SEHNR and CDR2 is FQNEAQ in the germline V gene (reference sequence). This chain's CDR3 is CASSGSPPKIYGYTF. The CDR3, as DNA: TGTGCCAGCAGCGGTAGCCCCCCGAAAATTTATGGCTACACCTTC.

This clonotype was counted ten times or more. The V and J genes are TRBV6-6 and TRBJ2-4; 8 bases align to TRBD1. Germline CDR1 MNHNY, CDR2 SVGAGI (reference sequence). Losses at the gene ends were 0 bases for V and 7 bases for J; bases not matched to a gene: 8. The CDR3 loop spans 16 amino acids. CDR3 nucleotide sequence: TGTGCCAGCAGTTACTCAACAGGGGGACAAAGGAACATTCAGTACTTC. It yields the protein CASSYSTGGQRNIQYF.

For this clonotype: A much larger clone is a single base away; this may be a read error. This sequence joins TRBV12-5 and TRBJ2-5; weak D call: TRBD1 (6 bases). Germline V lookup: CDR1 LGHNT, CDR2 FRNRAP. The CDR3 is 16 residues long. The CDR3 spells CASGLVRGLVQEIQYF. The CDR3 DNA sequence: TGTGCTAGTGGTTTGGTAAGGGGGTTAGTTCAAGAGATCCAGTACTTC.

V and J are TRBV19 and TRBJ2-7; 13 nucleotides align to TRBD2. This CDR3 contains 16 residues. Germline values: CDR1 LNHDA, CDR2 SQIVND (reference sequence). J gave up 0 bases and V 5 bases, and 4 bases lay outside the gene matches. CDR3 loop: CASSGRTSGSSYEQYF. CDR3 DNA: TGTGCCAGTAGTGGGCGGACTAGCGGGAGCTCCTACGAGCAGTACTTC.

This chain joins TRBV10-3 and TRBJ2-1; 10 bases fit TRBD2. With 3 bases clipped from V and 2 bases from J, the junction kept 1 base outside the gene matches. Germline loops: CDR1 ENHRY, CDR2 SYGVKD. The CDR3 is 15 residues long. DNA of the CDR3: TGTGCCATCAGTGAACTAGCGGGGACCTACAATGAGCAGTTCTTC. It specifies CAISELAGTYNEQFF.